The sequence of this T cell receptor (beta chain) was determined in a study of T-cell reconstitution after alpha-beta-depleted transplantation in children. The study, taken as a whole, reports: Hyperexpanded clones declined; after one year, newly produced T cells mostly supplied diversity. Reports say that about two months after transplant, the alpha-beta T cells came out of several hundred graft clones that had expanded.

Points on this clonotype: Its antigen is unidentified.

Trimming cost V 8 bases and J 6 bases; bases outside gene matches: 9. The CDR3 is made up of 14 amino acids. In germline, CDR1 is LNHDA, CDR2 SQIVND (reference sequence). Preparation of the TCRbeta library involved a method that used unique molecular identifiers. TCRdb analysed the PCR reads with MiXCR anew, one entry per CDR3 protein. Among approximately 500,000 distinct CDR3 sequences listed, 25% to 30% were seen once. The sequence was collected from a boy in the first two years of life with Wiskott-Aldrich syndrome, due to receive a stem cell transplant. The source was PBMCs, collected before TCRalphabeta/CD19-depleted stem cell transplant. V gene TRBV19 combines with J gene TRBJ2-1, with 8 nucleotides matching TRBD1. The CDR3 loop is CASSQGADSNEQFF. The DNA for the CDR3 is TGTGCCAGTTCCCAGGGGGCAGATTCCAATGAGCAGTTCTTC.